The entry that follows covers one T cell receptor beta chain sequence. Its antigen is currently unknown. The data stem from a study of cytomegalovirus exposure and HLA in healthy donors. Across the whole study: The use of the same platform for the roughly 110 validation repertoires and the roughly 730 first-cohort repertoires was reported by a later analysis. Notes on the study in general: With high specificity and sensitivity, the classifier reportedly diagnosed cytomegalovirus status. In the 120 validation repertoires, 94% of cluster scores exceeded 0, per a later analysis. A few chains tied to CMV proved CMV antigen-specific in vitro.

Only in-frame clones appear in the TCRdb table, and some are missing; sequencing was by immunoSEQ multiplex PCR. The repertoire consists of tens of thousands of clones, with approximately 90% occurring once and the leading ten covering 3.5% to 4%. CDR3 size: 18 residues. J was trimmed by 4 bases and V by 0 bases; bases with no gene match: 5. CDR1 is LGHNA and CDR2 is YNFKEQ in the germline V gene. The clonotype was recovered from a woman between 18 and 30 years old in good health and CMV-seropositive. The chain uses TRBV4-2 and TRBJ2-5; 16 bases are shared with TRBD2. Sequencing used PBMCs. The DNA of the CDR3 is TGTGCCAGCAGCCAAGAGGGACTAGCGGGGGGGTGGGGAGAGACCCAGTACTTC. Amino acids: CASSQEGLAGGWGETQYF.